The next 14 T cell receptor beta chains were all read from a single sample in a study of T cell responses to AZD1222 COVID-19 vaccine. The data were produced by immunoSEQ multiplex PCR, yet TCRdb's version contains in-frame clones alone and is incomplete. The data hold over 100,000 clones, with 86% observed a single time. This specimen consisted of peripheral blood, obtained on day 0 of AZD1222 vaccination. Receptor source: an adult in good health.

The J gene is TRBJ1-2, the V gene TRBV7-8; D might be TRBD1 (6 bases). The CDR3 loop spans 17 amino acids. V gave up 5 bases and J gave up 0 bases, with 19 bases separating them. CDR1 is SGHVS, CDR2 FQNEAQ, per germline. CDR3 coding DNA: TGTGCCAGCAGCCTCCGACAGGTTCCTTGGGCTAACTATGGCTACACCTTC. The encoded protein is CASSLRQVPWANYGYTF. Full variable domain (rest looked up from reference TRBV7-8 and TRBJ1-2): GAGVSQSPRYKVAKRGQDVALRCDPISGHVSLFWYQQALGQGPEFLTYFQNEAQLDKSGLPSDRFFAERPEGSVSTLKIQRTQQEDSAVYLCASSLRQVPWANYGYTFGSGTRLTVV.

The chain joins TRBV9 to TRBJ2-1, with 13 bases lining up with TRBD2. This CDR3 has 15 residues. Germline CDR1 and CDR2: SGDLS and YYNGEE. The V gene end was trimmed by 5 bases and the J gene end by 7 bases; junction bases not matched to a gene: 6. CDR3 in amino acids: CASRDPGLAGNEQFF. The CDR3, as DNA: TGTGCCAGCAGGGACCCGGGACTAGCGGGGAATGAGCAGTTCTTC. Variable domain in full (rest from reference TRBV9 and TRBJ2-1): DSGVTQTPKHLITATGQRVTLRCSPRSGDLSVYWYQQSLDQGLQFLIQYYNGEERAKGNILERFSAQQFPDLHSELNLSSLELGDSALYFCASRDPGLAGNEQFFGPGTRLTVL.

The chain is built from TRBV2 and TRBJ2-2; D unclear. CDR3 length: 13 residues. Germline lookup yields CDR1 SNHLY and CDR2 FYNNEI. Trimming removed 7 bases from V and 1 base from J, with 7 bases in between. CDR3 in DNA: TGTGCCAGCAACGCCAGGAACACCGGGGAGCTGTTTTTT. Its protein is CASNARNTGELFF.

V usage is TRBV5-1 and J usage is TRBJ1-2, with D perhaps TRBD1 (5 bases). The length of the CDR3 is 14 residues. Germline V CDR1 and CDR2: SGHRS, YFSETQ. The V end was cut by 3 bases, the J end by 5 bases, with 14 bases between. The CDR3 loop is CASSSHGGEYGYTF. In DNA form, the CDR3 reads TGCGCCAGCAGCTCCCACGGAGGGGAATATGGCTACACCTTC.

The CDR3 DNA reads as TGTGCCAGCAGTTTATCAGGCGGGGGGGCCGAGGATACGCAGTATTTT. Its protein is CASSLSGGGAEDTQYF. V usage is TRBV27 and J usage is TRBJ2-3, with 9 bases that match TRBD2. The germline V gene encodes CDR1 MNHEY and CDR2 SMNVEV (reference sequence). The junction had 7 bases not matched to a gene; V was cut back by 0 bases and J by 6 bases. The CDR3 runs to 16 residues.

This clone was seen only a few times. The chain uses TRBV19 and TRBJ1-5, with 7 bases matching TRBD1. Losses at the gene ends were 7 bases for V and 2 bases for J; bases not matched to a gene: 8. The germline V gene encodes CDR1 LNHDA and CDR2 SQIVND (reference sequence). This CDR3 comprises 15 residues. The CDR3 nucleotides are TGTGCCAGTATGGGCGGGCAGGGGGGCAATCAGCCCCAGCATTTT. Amino acids: CASMGGQGGNQPQHF.

This chain joins TRBV4-3 and TRBJ1-4, with D unresolved. Trimming removed 0 bases from V and 0 bases from J, with 14 bases in between. The CDR3 runs to 18 residues. The germline CDR1 and CDR2 sequences are LGHNA and YSLEER. As DNA, the CDR3 is TGCGCCAGCAGCCAAGATGTGGGCCAGGATGCAACTAATGAAAAACTGTTTTTT. Its protein is CASSQDVGQDATNEKLFF.

This chain links TRBV18 with TRBJ1-2, with D possibly matching TRBD1 (6 bases). Trimming removed 0 bases from V and 3 bases from J, with 14 bases in between. CDR1 is KGHSH, CDR2 LQKENI, per germline. CDR3 size: 16 residues. The CDR3 protein is CASSPPSTGTDYGYTF. The CDR3 DNA sequence: TGTGCCAGCTCACCACCTAGTACAGGGACGGACTATGGCTACACCTTC.

The chain has TRBV7-8 and TRBJ2-7; tentatively, D is TRBD2 (6 bases). The CDR3 covers 15 residues. V lost 8 bases to trimming and J lost 1 base, with 18 bases between them. CDR1 and CDR2 (germline): SGHVS, FQNEAQ. CDR3 amino acids: CASRGWGDVSYEQYF. CDR3 coding DNA: TGTGCCAGCCGGGGCTGGGGGGATGTGTCCTACGAGCAGTACTTC.

The chain has TRBV11-2 and TRBJ2-1; 8 nucleotides align to TRBD1. The CDR3 spans 15 residues. Germline V gene sequence: CDR1 SGHAT, CDR2 FQNNGV. V was clipped by 4 bases and J by 7 bases; unmatched bases: 9. The CDR3 DNA sequence: TGTGCCAGCAGCTGGTCCAGGGGGCGTCCTAATGAGCAGTTCTTC. Encoded protein: CASSWSRGRPNEQFF. The full variable domain, with the rest looked up from reference TRBV11-2 and TRBJ2-1, is EAGVAQSPRYKIIEKRQSVAFWCNPISGHATLYWYQQILGQGPKLLIQFQNNGVVDDSQLPKDRFSAERLKGVDSTLKIQPAKLEDSAVYLCASSWSRGRPNEQFFGPGTRLTVL.

The chain links TRBV7-2 to TRBJ2-1, with unresolved D. Germline lookup yields CDR1 SGHTA and CDR2 FQGNSA. The V end was cut by 1 base, the J end by 0 bases, with 7 bases between. The CDR3 is 15 amino acids. The DNA for the CDR3 is TGTGCCAGCAGCTTAGAGGTGGGCTCCTACAATGAGCAGTTCTTC. Amino acid sequence: CASSLEVGSYNEQFF. The complete variable domain, with remaining parts taken from reference TRBV7-2 and TRBJ2-1, reads GAGVSQSPSNKVTEKGKDVELRCDPISGHTALYWYRQSLGQGLEFLIYFQGNSAPDKSGLPSDRFSAERTGGSVSTLTIQRTQQEDSAVYLCASSLEVGSYNEQFFGPGTRLTVL.

The chain joins TRBV14 to TRBJ1-4; D possibly corresponds to TRBD1 (5 bases). V dropped 5 bases and J dropped 4 bases, with 14 bases sitting between them. CDR3 size: 15 residues. The germline gives CDR1 SGHDN, CDR2 FVKESK. The CDR3 nucleotides are TGTGCCAGCAGCGGAGGGGACGGCTATAATGAAAAACTGTTTTTT. Translating it yields CASSGGDGYNEKLFF.

The V gene is TRBV6-5, the J gene TRBJ2-1, with 8 bases lining up with TRBD1. The CDR3 spans 16 residues. Germline assignment: CDR1 MNHEY and CDR2 SVGAGI. V lost 4 bases to trimming and J lost 1 base; unmatched junction nucleotides: 6. The CDR3, as DNA: TGTGCCAGCAGTTTCCTCAGGGGGCAATCCTACAATGAGCAGTTCTTC. This encodes CASSFLRGQSYNEQFF.

The V gene is TRBV6-2 or TRBV6-3, the J gene TRBJ2-3; maybe TRBD1 (6 bases). From germline, CDR1 is MNHEY and CDR2 SVGEGT. The V end was cut by 2 bases, the J end by 0 bases, with 15 bases between. The CDR3 length is 17 residues. CDR3 nucleotide sequence: TGTGCCAGCAGTTACAGAAGGACAGAGACTAGCACAGATACGCAGTATTTT. This encodes CASSYRRTETSTDTQYF.